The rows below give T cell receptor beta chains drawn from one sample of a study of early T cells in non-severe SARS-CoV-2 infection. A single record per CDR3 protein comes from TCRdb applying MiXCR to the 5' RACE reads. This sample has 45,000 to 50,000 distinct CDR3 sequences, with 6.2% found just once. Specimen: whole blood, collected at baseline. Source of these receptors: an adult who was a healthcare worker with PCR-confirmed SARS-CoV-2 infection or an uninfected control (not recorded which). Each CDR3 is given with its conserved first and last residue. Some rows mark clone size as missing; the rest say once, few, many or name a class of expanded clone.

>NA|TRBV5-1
CASTDFPGPGGGYTF
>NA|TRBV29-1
CSVDRGHEQYF
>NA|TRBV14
CASSQFASGGQYF
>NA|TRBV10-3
CAISPVSVAYEQYF
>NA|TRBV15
CATSRVGAGASGYEQYF
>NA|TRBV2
CASTTPKTGRGTEAFF
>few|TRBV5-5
CASSFGTRGQFF
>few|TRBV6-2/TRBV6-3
CASSYPRPEQYF
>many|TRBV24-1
CATGGLGGYTF
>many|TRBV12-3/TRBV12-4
CASSLASGVLVEQFF
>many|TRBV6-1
CASSARGEGSGANVLTF
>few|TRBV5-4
CASSWGVEQYF
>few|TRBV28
CASTVTGGGRGYTF
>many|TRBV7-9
CASSPSPPGQIRETQYF
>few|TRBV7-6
CASSLGTGRAETQYF
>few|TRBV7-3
CASSLRHRTDTQYF
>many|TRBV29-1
CSVETGRGQPQHF
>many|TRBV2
CASSVGFNQPQHF
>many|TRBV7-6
CASSVAGRDEQFF
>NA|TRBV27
CASNEGNPGYSNQPQHF
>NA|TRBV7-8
CASSLEEGSTDTQYF
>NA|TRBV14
CASSQELGSYEQYF
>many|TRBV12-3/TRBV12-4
CASSHGGSYEQYF
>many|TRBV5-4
CASSSSINEKLFF
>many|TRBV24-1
CATSLAGDNEQFF
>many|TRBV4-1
CASSKGQGARSDTQYF
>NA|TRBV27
CASSSTPGGREQYF
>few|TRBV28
CASSLLRGHYGYTF
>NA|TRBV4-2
CASSQLTSGSFHEQYF
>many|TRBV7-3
CASSPTGQGTTQYF
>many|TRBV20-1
CSARDQVQAVRETQYF
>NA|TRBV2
CASTESRGTGVRRTEAFF
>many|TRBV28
CASRGMGRPNEKLFF
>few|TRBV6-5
CASWTSGSAKTQYF
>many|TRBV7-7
CASSSLAGAGANVLTF
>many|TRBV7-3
CASSPSFGETQYF
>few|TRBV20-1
CSARDLQINSPLHF
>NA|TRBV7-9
CASSLAGQGTDTQYF
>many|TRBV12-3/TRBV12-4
CASSLGTAAFF
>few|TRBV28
CASTRAGNSPLHF
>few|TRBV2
CASRRGTDTQYF
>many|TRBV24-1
CATSDSVSSNQPQHF
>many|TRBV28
CASSSGTFQGGYTF
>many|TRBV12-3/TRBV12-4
CASRIIRGGIEAFF
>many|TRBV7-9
CASSFRLGGGEEQFF
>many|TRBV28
CASSFRGWSTDTQYF
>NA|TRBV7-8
CASSSPLLGSGSDYGYTF
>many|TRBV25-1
CASSESSGRDTQYF
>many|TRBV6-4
CASSQREGADTQYF
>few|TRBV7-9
CASSSPSGPRSYEQYF
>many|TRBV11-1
CASTPTSGRAPSYNEQFF
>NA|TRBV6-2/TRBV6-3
CASSYTSGFYNEQFF
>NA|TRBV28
CATTDYMENNEQFF
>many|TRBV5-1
CASSSQGGGNSPLHF
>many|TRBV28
CASSPPRNQPQHF
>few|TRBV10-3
CAISDDPGQGPPGTQYF
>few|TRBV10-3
CAISGTPDRGYNEQFF